This TCR beta chain was captured by sequencing in a study of long-term antiretroviral therapy in people with HIV. The assay, immunoSEQ v3.0, was run at survey level. The table came from immunoSEQ multiplex PCR; TCRdb's copy has only in-frame clones and leaves some out. The repertoire has 30,000 or so clones, around 85% of them found once; the top ten carry 7% to 8%. Germline CDR1 MNHEY, CDR2 SMNVEV (reference sequence). CDR3 length equals 14 residues. Trimming removed 1 base from V and 7 bases from J; junction bases left unmatched: 4. The sample was unsorted PBMCs, taken around 5 years before starting antiretroviral therapy. V is TRBV27 and J is TRBJ2-1, with 7 bases matching TRBD1. This sequence originates from a man aged 50-60 years with HIV. The CDR3 loop is CASSLWLRGNEQFF. The CDR3 DNA reads as TGTGCCAGCAGTTTATGGCTCAGGGGGAATGAGCAGTTCTTC.